This TCR beta chain is from a study of T-cell reconstitution after alpha-beta-depleted transplantation in children. The sample holds a few counts of this clonotype. The V end was cut by 3 bases, the J end by 2 bases, with 14 bases between. The CDR3 has 15 amino acids. Using unique molecular identifiers, the investigators prepared the TCRbeta library. MiXCR, run by TCRdb on the PCR reads, gives a single entry per CDR3 protein. The table has about 540,000 distinct CDR3 sequences, around 17% seen once. The chain joins TRBV12-3 or TRBV12-4 to TRBJ2-7, with D perhaps TRBD1 (6 bases). The specimen was PBMCs from the stem cell graft donor, collected from the stem cell graft. This receptor was obtained from a human donor who donated a stem cell graft to a child with acute lymphoblastic leukemia. CDR3 nucleotide sequence: TGTGCCAGCAGTTTTTTGGGGACACCCACCTACGAGCAGTACTTC. It translates to CASSFLGTPTYEQYF.